These 4 T cell receptor beta chains originate from one sample sequenced in a study of cytomegalovirus exposure and HLA in healthy donors. PCR employed 60 Vbeta and 13 Jbeta primers. Assay used: immunoSEQ multiplex PCR; TCRdb lists only in-frame clones, some missing. The sample consists of some 130,000 clones, approximately 81% of them appearing once. Sequencing was done on a sample of PBMCs. All receptors come from a male donor in good health and CMV-seronegative.

The J gene is TRBJ2-5, the V gene TRBV15; TRBD2 aligns across 15 bases. CDR1 is LNHNV, CDR2 YYDKDF, per germline (reference sequence). J was trimmed by 2 bases and V by 9 bases; bases with no gene match: 1. The CDR3 covers 14 residues. Written as DNA, the CDR3 is TGTGCCACGGGACTAGCGGGGGGACAAGAGACCCAGTACTTC. This sequence encodes CATGLAGGQETQYF.

The chain carries TRBV18 and TRBJ2-5, with 7 bases fitting TRBD2. In germline, CDR1 is KGHSH, CDR2 LQKENI. Trimming took 10 bases from V and 5 from J; bases not matched to a gene: 10. The CDR3 has 13 residues. CDR3 coding DNA: TGTGCCACCTCGGGGGGTTTATCGGAGACCCAGTACTTC. It is translated as CATSGGLSETQYF.

This chain uses TRBV4-3 with TRBJ2-7, with TRBD1 identical over 10 bases. V was pared by 0 bases and J by 4 bases, with 6 bases of the junction left unmatched. The CDR3 runs to 16 residues. Germline V gives CDR1 LGHNA, CDR2 YSLEER. In DNA form, the CDR3 reads TGCGCCAGCAGCCAAGACCCCGGACAGGGGGAATACGAGCAGTACTTC. It yields the protein CASSQDPGQGEYEQYF.

The rearrangement links TRBV7-3 to TRBJ2-5, with 8 nucleotides matching TRBD2. Germline lookup yields CDR1 SGHTA and CDR2 FQGTGA. The ends lost 2 bases at V and 4 bases at J; junction bases unmatched: 6. The CDR3 covers 15 residues. In DNA, the CDR3 is TGTGCCAGCAGCTTATCGCGGGGGGTAGCAGAGACCCAGTACTTC. This sequence encodes CASSLSRGVAETQYF.